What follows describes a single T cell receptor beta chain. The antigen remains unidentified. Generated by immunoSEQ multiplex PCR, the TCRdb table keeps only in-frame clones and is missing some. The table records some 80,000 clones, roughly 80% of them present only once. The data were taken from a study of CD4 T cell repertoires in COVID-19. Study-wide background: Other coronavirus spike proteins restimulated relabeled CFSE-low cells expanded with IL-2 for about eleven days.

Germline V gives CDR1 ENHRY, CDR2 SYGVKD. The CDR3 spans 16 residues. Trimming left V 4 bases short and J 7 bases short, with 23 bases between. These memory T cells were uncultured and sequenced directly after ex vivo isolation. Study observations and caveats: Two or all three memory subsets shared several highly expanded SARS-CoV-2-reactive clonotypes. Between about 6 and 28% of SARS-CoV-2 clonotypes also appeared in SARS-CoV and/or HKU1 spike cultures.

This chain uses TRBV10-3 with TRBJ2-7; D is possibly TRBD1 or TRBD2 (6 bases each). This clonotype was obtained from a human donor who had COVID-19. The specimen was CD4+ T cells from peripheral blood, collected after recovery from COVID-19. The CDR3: CAISGRAGTSAGEQYF. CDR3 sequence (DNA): TGTGCCATCAGTGGGAGGGCCGGGACATCAGCCGGGGAGCAGTACTTC.